The 7 T cell receptor beta chains in this list originate from one sample, sequenced in a study of monozygotic twins with inflammatory bowel disease. TCRdb re-called the 5' RACE reads and catalogs CDR3 proteins one per entry, DNA excluded. This sample's table has some 160,000 distinct CDR3 sequences. The material sequenced was blood. Source of these receptors: a human donor with ulcerative colitis or Crohn's disease, or a healthy co-twin of an affected twin (not recorded which).

V is TRBV12-3 or TRBV12-4 and J is TRBJ1-1; TCRdb selects TRBD1, and the lack of DNA leaves this call unchecked. The CDR3 runs to 15 residues. CDR3 sequence: CASSFSGRGATEAFF.

The rearrangement links TRBV28 to TRBJ1-6; the D gene TCRdb calls, TRBD1, cannot be checked with no DNA. In germline, CDR1 is MDHEN, CDR2 SYDVKM. This CDR3 is 13 amino acids long. The CDR3 sequence is CASSFRENSPLHF.

This chain links TRBV7-6 with TRBJ2-2; TCRdb reports TRBD1, a call that lacks DNA to check it against. Per germline, CDR1 SGHVS and CDR2 FNYEAQ. This CDR3 region has 13 residues. CDR3 region: CASSSQGAGELFF.

The chain uses TRBV12-3 or TRBV12-4 and TRBJ2-1; TCRdb picks TRBD2, but there is no DNA to check that call. The CDR3 runs to 19 residues. The CDR3 here is CASSSPPRASGLDYNEQFF.

The CDR3 sequence: CASSSLPGLARSYEQYF. This chain uses TRBV5-4 with TRBJ2-7; absent DNA, TCRdb's TRBD2 call cannot be checked. Per germline, CDR1 SGHNT and CDR2 YYREEE (reference sequence). This CDR3 is 17 amino acids long.

The genes are TRBV14 and TRBJ1-2. This CDR3 region has 13 residues. CDR1 and CDR2 from the germline V gene are SGHDN and FVKESK. The CDR3 region is CASSHAVGYGYTF.

The chain employs TRBV6-5 and TRBJ1-4; lacking DNA, the TRBD1 call made by TCRdb goes unchecked. This CDR3 comprises 18 residues. The germline V gene encodes CDR1 MNHEY and CDR2 SVGAGI. The CDR3 reads CASSSALSIGQGVEKLFF.